This entry is about one T cell receptor (beta chain). Its antigen is as yet unknown. The sample originates from a study of regulatory T cells in long-lasting Graves disease. Overall study results and limits: Less diverse TCR repertoires were seen in persistent Graves' patients than in newly diagnosed ones. Among samples with persistent disease, TRBV28, TRBJ1-2 and TRBJ2-5 were favored. Fewer public clonotypes were shared by new patients (approximately 970) than by persistent patients (2,741).

For TCR beta, libraries came from iRepertoire HTBI primers and Arm-PCR of CDR3 regions. MiXCR was run by TCRdb on the multiplex PCR reads, yielding one entry per CDR3 protein. Among around 400,000 distinct CDR3 sequences, around 22% were seen once, and the ten largest hold about 27%. Trimming shortened V by 0 bases and J by 0 bases, and 17 bases separated the two germline ends. CDR1 is SGHDT and CDR2 is YYEEEE in the germline V gene. This CDR3 contains 18 residues. Time point: persistent/refractory GD, antithyroid drugs over 5 years with positive TRAb. RNA extracted from PBMCs served as the sequencing template. An endocrinology department in Xi'an, China, supplied the patients.

This sequence joins TRBV5-6 and TRBJ2-3; D ambiguous. The sample consisted of peripheral blood mononuclear cells (PBMCs), taken when the disease was refractory, from a patient treated with antithyroid drugs. The TCR originated in a female donor with Graves disease. The CDR3 spells CASSLVASEITSTDTQYF. In DNA form, the CDR3 reads TGTGCCAGCAGCTTGGTAGCTTCCGAGATTACTAGCACAGATACGCAGTATTTT.